The present entry profiles one T cell receptor (beta chain) with its context. Its antigen is currently unknown. PCR amplification relied on 60 Vbeta primers (plus 13 Jbeta primers). TCRdb's copy holds only in-frame clones and misses some; the assay was immunoSEQ multiplex PCR. The table shows approximately 150,000 clones, with more than 60% occurring only once. The CDR3 loop spans 15 amino acids. V dropped 4 bases and J dropped 2 bases, with 13 bases sitting between them. Per germline, CDR1 SGHTA and CDR2 FQGTGA. These data come from a study of cytomegalovirus exposure and HLA in healthy donors. Study-wide findings and caveats: For most TCR beta V segments, an earlier analysis put the productive rate at about 87% or about 30% of the time. Rarity characterized most TCR sequences, yet some public TCRs appeared in many donors. Cytomegalovirus status, reportedly, was diagnosed with high specificity and sensitivity by the classifier. The authors judged a highly shared variant cluster likely a sequencing artifact.

This receptor was obtained from a middle-aged man in good health and CMV-seronegative. Sequencing was carried out using PBMCs. The chain couples TRBV7-3 to TRBJ2-3; possible D gene TRBD2, 7 bases. The DNA for the CDR3 is TGTGCCAGCAGCTCCCTTGGGGGGGCCACAGATACGCAGTATTTT. Amino acids: CASSSLGGATDTQYF.